The 27 T cell receptor beta chains below come from one sample, sequenced in a study of T cell clonality in common variable immunodeficiency. Generated by immunoSEQ multiplex PCR, the TCRdb table keeps only in-frame clones and is missing some. The sample lists roughly 40,000 clones, none appearing once, the ten largest making up about 3%. Sequenced sample: peripheral blood mononuclear cells. These receptors all stem from a person aged 18-70 years in good health.

This clone was detected a few times. Its ends do not fully match the called genes, so a read error is possible. The read comes to an end 3 residues before the CDR3 does, leaving the germline J gene to fill in the end. The chain joins TRBV5-1 to TRBJ2-1; weak D call: TRBD1 (6 bases). This CDR3 region has 19 residues. Germline values: CDR1 SGHRS, CDR2 YFSETQ. CDR3 DNA (partial): TGCGCCAGCGGCTTGGCGGGCACGCAGGGGTCTCAGCCATGGGGTGAG. This translates into CASGLAGTQGSQPWGE. In full, the CDR3 is CASGLAGTQGSQPWGEQFF.

This clone was detected many times. The sequence runs out 3 residues before the end of the CDR3; the remainder is reconstructed from the germline J gene. V is TRBV2 and J is TRBJ1-6; the D gene is possibly TRBD1 (5 bases). The CDR3 sequence is 15 residues long. Germline V lookup: CDR1 SNHLY, CDR2 FYNNEI. V was pared by 6 bases and J by 0 bases, with 9 bases between. CDR3 amino acids: CASRSQGSYNSPLHF. The CDR3 DNA, read in part, is TGTGCCAGCAGGTCCCAGGGCTCCTATAATTCACCC.

This clone was seen ten or more times. CDR3 sequence reads: CASSLGTGFTEAFF. CDR3 DNA, as far as it was read: TGTGCCAGCAGCTTAGGGACAGGGTTCACTGAA. V and J are TRBV7-6 and TRBJ1-1, with 8 bases lining up with TRBD1. The read falls 3 residues short of the CDR3 end, and the missing part is taken from the germline J gene. The CDR3 has 14 residues. CDR1 is SGHVS, CDR2 FNYEAQ, per germline. The V segment lost 1 base and the J segment 4 bases; nucleotides outside the gene matches: 2.

This clone occurred many times. The read gets to within 3 residues of the CDR3 end, and the germline J gene fills in the rest. The V call is TRBV20-1, the J call TRBJ1-6, with D possibly TRBD1 on 6 matching bases. This CDR3 comprises 14 residues. CDR1 DFQATT and CDR2 SNEGSKA come from the germline V gene (reference sequence). Deletions cut 4 bases from V and 9 bases from J, with 16 bases between. CDR3 loop: CSATDSTGSSPLHF. The CDR3 bases that were read are TGCAGTGCTACGGATTCGACAGGTTCTTCACCC.

This clone was recorded at least ten times. The read halts 3 residues ahead of the CDR3 end, with the missing end drawn from the germline J gene. V is TRBV5-1 and J is TRBJ2-7; D remains unclear. V lost 0 bases, J lost 5 bases, and 9 bases lay in between. The germline gives CDR1 SGHRS, CDR2 YFSETQ. The length of the CDR3 is 13 residues. The CDR3 sequence: CASSLVRLDEQYF. CDR3 DNA, as far as it was read: TGCGCCAGCAGCTTGGTCAGGTTGGACGAG.

This clone was counted ten times or more. Read data end 3 residues before the CDR3 end; the end is taken from the germline J gene. This rearrangement joins TRBV20-1 to TRBJ1-6, with D tentatively TRBD1 (5 bases). The CDR3 loop spans 14 amino acids. V was pared by 0 bases and J by 10 bases, with 13 bases between. Germline V gives CDR1 DFQATT, CDR2 SNEGSKA (reference sequence). CDR3 DNA, as far as it was read: TGCAGTGCTAGAGATCGGCAGGGAATCTCACCC. It codes for CSARDRQGISP. The full CDR3 protein is CSARDRQGISPLHF.

Ten or more counts support this clone. The read finishes 3 residues shy of the CDR3 end, and the germline J gene is used to complete it. V usage is TRBV12-5 and J usage is TRBJ2-7, with 7 bases matching TRBD2. V trimming: 2 bases; J trimming: 2 bases; junction bases outside the gene matches: 6. CDR1 is LGHNT, CDR2 FRNRAP, per germline. The CDR3 is 15 residues long. The CDR3 loop is CASGLLVAGAYEQYF. The CDR3 bases that were read are TGTGCTAGTGGTTTGCTGGTGGCGGGGGCCTACGAG.

This clone was counted ten times or more. The read terminates 3 residues before the CDR3 end, so the remaining end is supplied by the germline J gene. The rearrangement uses TRBV29-1 and TRBJ2-6, with 10 nucleotides matching TRBD1. The V and J ends lost 7 bases and 4 bases, in that order; junction bases with no gene match: 13. This CDR3 contains 17 residues. Germline V gene lookup returns CDR1 SQVTM and CDR2 ANQGSEA. Here the CDR3 reads CSAGGTGDQWGANVLTF. Incomplete CDR3 DNA: TGCAGCGCTGGAGGGACAGGGGACCAATGGGGGGCCAACGTC.

This clone was found many times. The read terminates 3 residues ahead of where the CDR3 ends, so the germline J gene completes it. The chain joins TRBV10-2 to TRBJ2-7, with TRBD2 matching over 9 bases. Germline values: CDR1 WSHSY, CDR2 SAAADI. The CDR3 loop spans 15 amino acids. Losses at the gene ends were 6 bases for V and 0 bases for J; bases not matched to a gene: 6. CDR3 sequence reads: CASRLAGASSYEQYF. CDR3 bases read: TGCGCCAGCAGATTAGCGGGGGCGAGCTCCTACGAG.

This clone was observed a few times. The sequenced CDR3 bases are TGTGCCAGCAGCTTAGAAGCTATGAACACTGAA. Translation gives CASSLEAMNTE. The full CDR3 is CASSLEAMNTEAFF. The chain combines TRBV11-2 with TRBJ1-1; no reliable D call. The read ends 3 residues shy of where the CDR3 ends; the end is completed using the germline J gene. V was shortened by 0 bases and J by 0 bases, with 5 bases between the two germline ends. The V gene's germline CDR1 is SGHAT and CDR2 FQNNGV. This CDR3 comprises 14 residues.

This clone was observed many times. The read gets to within 3 residues of the CDR3 end, and the germline J gene fills in the rest. The J gene is TRBJ1-2, the V gene TRBV12-3 or TRBV12-4; 8 positions agree with TRBD1. This CDR3 has 15 residues. The V gene end was trimmed by 5 bases and the J gene end by 6 bases; junction bases not matched to a gene: 11. CDR3 DNA (partial): TGTGCCAGCAGTCCTAGGACCGGGACAGGACATGGC. It is translated as CASSPRTGTGHG. The whole CDR3 sequence is CASSPRTGTGHGYTF.

This clone was found many times. From the germline J gene comes the end of the CDR3, since the read stops 3 residues before it. The rearrangement joins TRBV20-1 to TRBJ1-2; TRBD1 aligns across 8 bases. The germline V gene has CDR1 DFQATT and CDR2 SNEGSKA (reference sequence). With 3 bases clipped from V and 7 bases from J, the junction kept 4 bases outside the gene matches. This CDR3 region has 12 residues. CDR3 DNA, as far as it was read: TGCAGTGCTAGGGACAGGGACCTTGGC. Its protein product is CSARDRDLG. The whole CDR3 sequence is CSARDRDLGYTF.

Ten or more counts support this clone. The read ends 3 residues before the CDR3 terminus; that terminus is restored from the germline J gene. V gene TRBV5-6 combines with J gene TRBJ2-3; D is unresolved. The CDR3 has 14 residues. The V gene lost 0 bases and the J gene lost 5 bases, with 10 bases spanning the gap. The germline V gene has CDR1 SGHDT and CDR2 YYEEEE. CDR3 sequence: CASSLAPAGDTQYF. CDR3 bases read: TGTGCCAGCAGCTTGGCCCCCGCAGGAGATACG.

This clone was counted at least ten times. CDR3 DNA (partial): TGTGCCAGCGGGGGACTAGCTAACTACGAG. Its translation is CASGGLANYE. The whole CDR3 protein reads CASGGLANYEQYF. The rearrangement joins TRBV2 to TRBJ2-7; 9 bases align to TRBD2. Read coverage stops 3 residues before the CDR3 terminus; the germline J gene supplies the remainder. Trimming at V came to 8 bases and at J to 3 bases, leaving 5 bases not matched to a gene. Germline CDR1 SNHLY, CDR2 FYNNEI. The CDR3 is made up of 13 amino acids.

There are many counts of this clone. The read falls 3 residues short of the CDR3 end, and the missing part is taken from the germline J gene. This chain joins TRBV2 and TRBJ2-6; 8 nucleotides align to TRBD1. This CDR3 region has 17 residues. V lost 5 bases, J lost 1 base, and 7 bases stayed unmatched. The germline V gene has CDR1 SNHLY and CDR2 FYNNEI. This CDR3 reads CASSSRQGRSGANVLTF. The DNA read from the CDR3 is TGTGCCAGCAGTAGTAGACAGGGGCGGTCTGGGGCCAACGTC.

This clone appeared many times. The CDR3 bases that were read are TGTGCCAGCAGCCTACGACAGCTTTCCTACGAG. This translates into CASSLRQLSYE. The full CDR3 protein reads CASSLRQLSYEQYF. The chain couples TRBV5-6 to TRBJ2-7, with D tentatively TRBD1 (5 bases). The observed sequence ends 3 residues before the CDR3 terminus, with the missing tail filled in from the germline J gene. This CDR3 is 14 amino acids long. The germline V gene has CDR1 SGHDT and CDR2 YYEEEE. The germline V and J ends were trimmed by 4 bases and 1 base, with 12 bases remaining between them.

This clone showed up many times. The sequenced part of the CDR3 DNA is TGTGCCAGTAGTATAGGGTCCGGGACAGGGGGCTCTGGGGCCAACGTC. Protein product: CASSIGSGTGGSGANV. The complete CDR3 protein is CASSIGSGTGGSGANVLTF. The V and J genes are TRBV19 and TRBJ2-6, with 11 bases fitting TRBD1. The CDR3 goes on 3 residues after the read ends, and that part is filled in from the germline J gene. V shed 1 base and J 0 bases; nucleotides not matched to a gene: 5. The CDR3 runs 19 residues. Per the germline V gene, CDR1 is LNHDA and CDR2 is SQIVND (reference sequence).

This clone was recorded at least ten times. Read sequence stops 3 residues before the CDR3 end, and the germline J gene provides the missing end. Other DNA sequences of this sample code for an identical CDR3. The rearrangement joins TRBV7-2 to TRBJ1-2, with 9 nucleotides matching TRBD1. Germline loops: CDR1 SGHTA, CDR2 FQGNSA. The V segment lost 5 bases and the J segment 5 bases; nucleotides outside the gene matches: 9. CDR3 size: 15 residues. The CDR3 loop is CASSLGQGSGYGYTF. Partial CDR3 DNA: TGTGCCAGCAGCCTAGGACAGGGGTCGGGGTATGGC.

This clone appeared many times. The read gets to within 3 residues of the CDR3 end, and the germline J gene fills in the rest. The J gene is TRBJ2-3, the V gene TRBV28, with a tentative D call TRBD1 (5 bases). Germline V gene sequence: CDR1 MDHEN, CDR2 SYDVKM. The CDR3 sequence is 16 residues long. Deletions cut 6 bases from V and 1 base from J, with 17 bases between. The covered CDR3 bases are TGTGCCAGCAGCCGTACAGGTCCTTTAGGCACAGATACG. It translates to CASSRTGPLGTDT. The whole CDR3 is CASSRTGPLGTDTQYF.

This clone showed up many times. The read is 3 residues too short to cover the CDR3 end, so that end is filled in from the germline J gene. The V call is TRBV18, the J call TRBJ2-3, with D maybe TRBD1 (5 bases). The CDR3 runs 17 residues. CDR1 is KGHSH, CDR2 LQKENI, per germline. V was shortened by 1 base and J by 0 bases, with 14 bases between the two germline ends. The CDR3 sequence is CASSPRFQGTSTDTQYF. The sequenced part of the CDR3 DNA is TGTGCCAGCTCACCACGGTTTCAGGGAACTAGCACAGATACG.

This clone showed up many times. This CDR3 is CASSLALGQFLAFF. The part of the CDR3 DNA that was read is TGTGCCAGCAGCTTAGCCCTGGGACAATTCCTA. The rearrangement links TRBV7-2 to TRBJ1-1; D might be TRBD1 (6 bases). The read terminates 3 residues ahead of where the CDR3 ends, so the germline J gene completes it. Looked up from germline, CDR1 is SGHTA and CDR2 is FQGNSA. This CDR3 has 14 amino acids.

In the case of this clone: The CDR3 extends 3 residues past the end of the read, so its final part is completed from the germline J gene. The V call is TRBV5-1, the J call TRBJ1-2; D might be TRBD1 (6 bases). This CDR3 has 15 amino acids. Germline V gives CDR1 SGHRS, CDR2 YFSETQ. The part of the CDR3 DNA that was read is TGCGCCAGCAGCTTGCTGGTCCAGGGGTCAGATACC. Amino acid sequence: CASSLLVQGSDT. The CDR3 as a whole reads CASSLLVQGSDTYTF.

At least ten counts were recorded for this clone. The DNA ends 3 residues before the CDR3 does, and the rest of the CDR3 is filled in from the germline J gene. J is TRBJ2-5 and V is TRBV12-3 or TRBV12-4, with 14 bases that match TRBD2. CDR3 size: 17 residues. J lost 5 bases, V lost 6 bases, and 11 bases had no gene match. The CDR3 protein is CASSPHRLAGGLETQYF. Partial CDR3 DNA: TGTGCCAGCAGCCCGCACCGACTAGCGGGGGGGCTTGAGACC.

This clone was recorded at least ten times. The read comes to an end 3 residues before the CDR3 does, leaving the germline J gene to fill in the end. This chain uses TRBV5-1 with TRBJ2-7, with no clear D. Deletions cut 0 bases from V and 3 bases from J, with 4 bases between. The CDR3 covers 12 residues. Germline CDR1 reads SGHRS; CDR2 reads YFSETQ. The CDR3 DNA, read in part, is TGCGCCAGCAGCTTGGGCTACTACGAG. This codes for CASSLGYYE. The entire CDR3 protein is CASSLGYYEQYF.

This clone was recorded many times. The read ends 3 residues shy of where the CDR3 ends; the end is completed using the germline J gene. This chain connects TRBV11-2 to TRBJ2-1; the D gene is possibly TRBD1 (6 bases). Per germline, CDR1 SGHAT and CDR2 FQNNGV. The ends were cut back, 5 bases at V and 5 bases at J, with 16 bases in the middle. The CDR3 extends over 15 amino acids. CDR3: CASSQQGPFDNEQFF. CDR3 DNA (partial): TGTGCCAGCAGCCAACAGGGTCCCTTTGACAATGAG.

In this sample, this clone turned up many times. The read comes to an end 3 residues before the CDR3 does, leaving the germline J gene to fill in the end. The V and J genes are TRBV28 and TRBJ1-2; 10 bases are shared with TRBD1. The CDR3 totals 17 residues. Unmatched junction bases numbered 16, after V lost 6 bases and J lost 6 bases. Germline V gives CDR1 MDHEN, CDR2 SYDVKM. CDR3 DNA, as far as it was read: TGTGCCAGCAGCGAATCAATTTTCCGGGACAGGGGCCATGGC. Protein sequence: CASSESIFRDRGHG. The complete CDR3 sequence is CASSESIFRDRGHGYTF.

At least ten counts were recorded for this clone. The read stops 3 residues short of the end of the CDR3; the missing end is completed from the germline J gene. This chain uses TRBV12-3 or TRBV12-4 with TRBJ2-1, with TRBD1 matching over 9 bases. The CDR3 loop spans 14 amino acids. Trimming at V came to 3 bases and at J to 5 bases, leaving 2 bases not matched to a gene. The sequenced part of the CDR3 DNA is TGTGCCAGCAGTTTTTGGGACAGGGACAATGAG. As protein: CASSFWDRDNE. The whole CDR3 protein is CASSFWDRDNEQFF.